A selection of T cell receptor beta chains follows, all from one sample in a study of cytomegalovirus exposure and HLA in healthy donors. Here immunoSEQ multiplex PCR was the method, and the copy in TCRdb shows in-frame clones only, minus some. The sample includes about 70,000 clones, around 74% seen only once; the top ten take approximately 10%. Sequenced input: PBMCs. Every receptor here comes from a human donor in good health. Each CDR3 is given with its conserved first and last residue. D genes are given only for firm matches. The listing skips clone size in some rows; elsewhere it reads once, few, many or a size class.

TGCGCCAGCAGCTTGGGGACAGGGGATCAGCCCCAGCATTTT,CASSLGTGDQPQHF,TRBJ1-5,TRBD1,NA,TRBV5-1
TGTGCCAGTAGTATTAGCGGCAGAGCCTACGAGCAGTACTTC,CASSISGRAYEQYF,TRBJ2-7,NA,NA,TRBV19
TGTGCCTGGAGGGACCGCCACGGGGGTGGAAACACTGAAGCTTTCTTT,CAWRDRHGGGNTEAFF,TRBJ1-1,NA,NA,TRBV30
TGTGCCAGCAGCCGCCGGGGGGATGAAGCTTTCTTT,CASSRRGDEAFF,TRBJ1-1,NA,few,TRBV7-2
TGTGCCAGCAGTTTCGATGGAGGTGAGCAGTTCTTC,CASSFDGGEQFF,TRBJ2-1,NA,few,TRBV28
TGTGCCAGCAGCTCCCCAGGGTGGACCTATGGCTACACCTTC,CASSSPGWTYGYTF,TRBJ1-2,NA,NA,TRBV7-9
TGTGCCAGCAGCGTAGTGGGACAGATTACAGATACGCAGTATTTT,CASSVVGQITDTQYF,TRBJ2-3,TRBD1,NA,TRBV9
TGCGCCAGCAGCTTGGAACAGTTAAGCTCTGGAAACACCATATATTTT,CASSLEQLSSGNTIYF,TRBJ1-3,NA,NA,TRBV5-1
TGTGCCACCAGCAGAGATAGCGGCGATCAGCCCCAGCATTTT,CATSRDSGDQPQHF,TRBJ1-5,NA,NA,TRBV15
TGTGCCATCATGACAGGGCGGACCGGGGAGCTGTTTTTT,CAIMTGRTGELFF,TRBJ2-2,TRBD1,once,TRBV10-3
TGTGCCAGCAGTTTCGGGGACAGAGCTAACTATGGCTACACCTTC,CASSFGDRANYGYTF,TRBJ1-2,TRBD1,once,TRBV28
TGTGCCACCAGCAGAGATCCGCAGGGCCATCAGCCCCAGCATTTT,CATSRDPQGHQPQHF,TRBJ1-5,NA,NA,TRBV15
TGTGCCAGCAGCTCCCAGGGAGGCACTGAAGCTTTCTTT,CASSSQGGTEAFF,TRBJ1-1,NA,NA,TRBV7-9
TGCGCCAGCAGCTTTAATTCCTACGAGCAGTACTTC,CASSFNSYEQYF,TRBJ2-7,NA,few,TRBV5-1
TGTGCCAGCTCACCCCAACCGGGACAGGGGATGGGAACTGAAGCTTTCTTT,CASSPQPGQGMGTEAFF,TRBJ1-1,TRBD1,few,TRBV18
TGTGCCAGCAGTCAAGGGCCTAACCGGGAGGAGACCCAGTACTTC,CASSQGPNREETQYF,TRBJ2-5,NA,NA,TRBV28